A selection of T cell receptor beta chains follows, all from one sample in a study of blood T cell repertoires in COVID-19. The method was immunoSEQ multiplex PCR; TCRdb's version includes in-frame clones alone and lacks a portion of them. The table has over 40,000 clones, nearly 85% seen once. Sequenced: peripheral blood. These receptor sequences come from a man aged 35 to 55 with acute or convalescent COVID-19. Each CDR3 is given with its conserved first and last residue. Fields, in order: J gene, D gene, clone size, CDR3 length, V gene, CDR3 protein, CDR3 DNA. The D gene is left open where the match is weak. Rows may omit the clone size; those that give it use once, few, many or a size class.

j_gene: TRBJ2-5; d_gene: NA; abundance: NA; len: 13; v_gene: TRBV19; CDR3aa: CASRTSSAETQYF; CDR3nt: TGTGCCAGTAGGACCTCCAGCGCAGAGACCCAGTACTTC
j_gene: TRBJ1-3; d_gene: NA; abundance: few; len: 16; v_gene: TRBV5-1; CDR3aa: CASSLGTSGTGNTIYF; CDR3nt: TGCGCCAGCAGCTTGGGTACCTCAGGTACTGGAAACACCATATATTTT
j_gene: TRBJ1-5; d_gene: NA; abundance: few; len: 15; v_gene: TRBV7-8; CDR3aa: CASSLGWGGNQPQHF; CDR3nt: TGTGCCAGCAGCTTAGGATGGGGAGGCAATCAGCCCCAGCATTTT
j_gene: TRBJ2-3; d_gene: NA; abundance: once; len: 13; v_gene: TRBV10-1; CDR3aa: CASSNRVTDTQYF; CDR3nt: TGCGCCAGCAGCAACAGGGTCACAGATACGCAGTATTTT
j_gene: TRBJ2-2; d_gene: NA; abundance: NA; len: 12; v_gene: TRBV11-2; CDR3aa: CASSLAGGELFF; CDR3nt: TGTGCCAGCAGCTTAGCAGGGGGGGAGCTGTTTTTT
j_gene: TRBJ2-1; d_gene: TRBD2; abundance: NA; len: 14; v_gene: TRBV5-1; CDR3aa: CASSGGRAWNEQFF; CDR3nt: TGCGCCAGCAGTGGCGGGAGGGCCTGGAATGAGCAGTTCTTC
j_gene: TRBJ2-2; d_gene: NA; abundance: NA; len: 15; v_gene: TRBV5-1; CDR3aa: CASSSGHRNTGELFF; CDR3nt: TGCGCCAGCAGCTCGGGACACCGGAACACCGGGGAGCTGTTTTTT
j_gene: TRBJ1-6; d_gene: TRBD1; abundance: NA; len: 16; v_gene: TRBV6-2/TRBV6-3; CDR3aa: CASSKMRTGENSPLHF; CDR3nt: TGTGCCAGCAGTAAAATGCGGACAGGGGAAAATTCACCCCTCCACTTT
j_gene: TRBJ1-5; d_gene: TRBD1; abundance: NA; len: 12; v_gene: TRBV19; CDR3aa: CASRDRGQPQHF; CDR3nt: TGTGCCAGTAGGGACAGGGGTCAGCCCCAGCATTTT
j_gene: TRBJ1-2; d_gene: TRBD1; abundance: NA; len: 14; v_gene: TRBV15; CDR3aa: CATPPGGDRGGYTF; CDR3nt: TGTGCCACCCCGCCAGGAGGAGACAGGGGTGGCTACACCTTC
j_gene: TRBJ1-3; d_gene: NA; abundance: few; len: 14; v_gene: TRBV5-1; CDR3aa: CASSPSGIGYTIYF; CDR3nt: TGCGCCAGCAGCCCTTCAGGGATTGGCTACACCATATATTTT
j_gene: TRBJ1-4; d_gene: NA; abundance: NA; len: 14; v_gene: TRBV27; CDR3aa: CASSLRRLNEKLFF; CDR3nt: TGTGCCAGCAGTTTAAGGCGGCTTAATGAAAAACTGTTTTTT
j_gene: TRBJ2-7; d_gene: TRBD2; abundance: NA; len: 16; v_gene: TRBV25-1; CDR3aa: CASSDLGTSGIYEQYF; CDR3nt: TGTGCCAGCAGTGACCTAGGGACTAGCGGGATCTACGAGCAGTACTTC
j_gene: TRBJ1-2; d_gene: NA; abundance: NA; len: 13; v_gene: TRBV7-8; CDR3aa: CASSWTGDRGYTF; CDR3nt: TGTGCCAGCAGCTGGACGGGGGATAGAGGCTACACCTTC
j_gene: TRBJ1-2; d_gene: TRBD1; abundance: NA; len: 14; v_gene: TRBV5-4; CDR3aa: CASSSGQENYGYTF; CDR3nt: TGTGCCAGCAGCTCGGGACAGGAGAACTATGGCTACACCTTC
j_gene: TRBJ2-3; d_gene: TRBD1; abundance: NA; len: 18; v_gene: TRBV27; CDR3aa: CASGRKKLGQGALDTQYF; CDR3nt: TGTGCCAGCGGGCGAAAGAAACTCGGACAGGGTGCCTTGGATACGCAGTATTTT
j_gene: TRBJ2-2; d_gene: TRBD2; abundance: NA; len: 19; v_gene: TRBV5-1; CDR3aa: CASSLARDGLAKNTGELFF; CDR3nt: TGCGCCAGCAGCTTGGCACGCGACGGACTAGCGAAGAACACCGGGGAGCTGTTTTTT
j_gene: TRBJ1-2; d_gene: TRBD1; abundance: NA; len: 13; v_gene: TRBV3-1/TRBV3-2; CDR3aa: CASSQAQGFGYTF; CDR3nt: TGTGCCAGCAGCCAAGCACAGGGGTTCGGCTACACCTTC
j_gene: TRBJ2-1; d_gene: TRBD2; abundance: NA; len: 15; v_gene: TRBV30; CDR3aa: CAWSVGLAGRNEQFF; CDR3nt: TGTGCCTGGAGTGTCGGGCTAGCGGGGCGCAATGAGCAGTTCTTC
j_gene: TRBJ2-1; d_gene: TRBD1; abundance: NA; len: 15; v_gene: TRBV19; CDR3aa: CASSPRQGGFNEQFF; CDR3nt: TGTGCCAGTAGTCCAAGACAGGGGGGCTTCAATGAGCAGTTCTTC
j_gene: TRBJ2-7; d_gene: NA; abundance: NA; len: 10; v_gene: TRBV3-1/TRBV3-2; CDR3aa: CASGDNEQYF; CDR3nt: TGTGCCAGCGGGGACAACGAGCAGTACTTC
j_gene: TRBJ2-1; d_gene: TRBD2; abundance: NA; len: 15; v_gene: TRBV11-2; CDR3aa: CASSLGTSLHNEQFF; CDR3nt: TGTGCCAGCAGCTTAGGGACTAGTCTCCACAATGAGCAGTTCTTC
j_gene: TRBJ2-3; d_gene: NA; abundance: NA; len: 15; v_gene: TRBV5-1; CDR3aa: CASSLVQGKPDTQYF; CDR3nt: TGCGCCAGCAGCTTGGTCCAGGGGAAGCCAGATACGCAGTATTTT
j_gene: TRBJ2-2; d_gene: TRBD1; abundance: NA; len: 17; v_gene: TRBV2; CDR3aa: CAILNQAETGITGELFF; CDR3nt: TGTGCCATCTTAAACCAGGCCGAGACAGGGATTACCGGGGAGCTGTTTTTT
j_gene: TRBJ2-2; d_gene: TRBD2; abundance: NA; len: 16; v_gene: TRBV5-1; CDR3aa: CASSSATSGNTGELFF; CDR3nt: TGCGCCAGCAGCTCCGCAACTAGCGGGAACACCGGGGAGCTGTTTTTT
j_gene: TRBJ1-2; d_gene: NA; abundance: NA; len: 17; v_gene: TRBV29-1; CDR3aa: CSVEEVAWGRDFYGYTF; CDR3nt: TGCAGCGTTGAAGAGGTCGCGTGGGGTAGGGACTTCTATGGCTACACCTTC
j_gene: TRBJ2-2; d_gene: NA; abundance: NA; len: 14; v_gene: TRBV19; CDR3aa: CASSQGRNTGELFF; CDR3nt: TGTGCCAGTAGTCAGGGGCGGAACACCGGGGAGCTGTTTTTT
j_gene: TRBJ2-1; d_gene: NA; abundance: NA; len: 15; v_gene: TRBV5-6; CDR3aa: CASSLRRGLRGEQFF; CDR3nt: TGTGCCAGCAGCTTGCGGCGGGGGCTGCGGGGTGAGCAGTTCTTC
j_gene: TRBJ2-3; d_gene: NA; abundance: NA; len: 12; v_gene: TRBV12-5; CDR3aa: CASGHSTDTQYF; CDR3nt: TGTGCTAGTGGACACAGCACAGATACGCAGTATTTT
j_gene: TRBJ2-5; d_gene: TRBD2; abundance: NA; len: 17; v_gene: TRBV4-2; CDR3aa: CASSQEVSGGALETQYF; CDR3nt: TGTGCCAGCAGCCAAGAGGTCAGCGGGGGGGCTTTGGAGACCCAGTACTTC
j_gene: TRBJ2-2; d_gene: NA; abundance: NA; len: 15; v_gene: TRBV30; CDR3aa: CAWSRSRVGTGELFF; CDR3nt: TGTGCCTGGAGCCGGTCCAGGGTGGGAACCGGGGAGCTGTTTTTT
j_gene: TRBJ2-2; d_gene: TRBD1; abundance: once; len: 16; v_gene: TRBV9; CDR3aa: CASSATGTSNTGELFF; CDR3nt: TGTGCCAGCAGCGCGACAGGGACCTCGAACACCGGGGAGCTGTTTTTT
j_gene: TRBJ2-3; d_gene: TRBD1; abundance: NA; len: 15; v_gene: TRBV5-8; CDR3aa: CASSSEDRVGYTQYF; CDR3nt: TGTGCCAGCAGCTCCGAAGACAGGGTCGGCTATACGCAGTATTTT
j_gene: TRBJ2-2; d_gene: NA; abundance: NA; len: 14; v_gene: TRBV7-2; CDR3aa: CASSPGSRTGELFF; CDR3nt: TGTGCCAGCAGTCCGGGGAGTCGGACCGGGGAGCTGTTTTTT
j_gene: TRBJ2-3; d_gene: TRBD2; abundance: NA; len: 15; v_gene: TRBV6-5; CDR3aa: CASSRGLDLTDTQYF; CDR3nt: TGTGCCAGCAGTCGGGGACTAGACCTCACAGATACGCAGTATTTT
j_gene: TRBJ1-1; d_gene: TRBD1; abundance: NA; len: 15; v_gene: TRBV6-5; CDR3aa: CASRRIGQGTTEAFF; CDR3nt: TGTGCCAGCAGACGGATTGGACAGGGCACCACTGAAGCTTTCTTT
j_gene: TRBJ1-1; d_gene: TRBD1; abundance: NA; len: 14; v_gene: TRBV6-5; CDR3aa: CASRRGTGSPEAFF; CDR3nt: TGTGCCAGCAGGAGGGGGACAGGGAGTCCTGAAGCTTTCTTT
j_gene: TRBJ1-5; d_gene: TRBD1; abundance: NA; len: 17; v_gene: TRBV30; CDR3aa: CAWRADRGAPSNQPQHF; CDR3nt: TGTGCCTGGAGAGCGGACAGGGGGGCACCTAGCAATCAGCCCCAGCATTTT
j_gene: TRBJ1-2; d_gene: NA; abundance: NA; len: 14; v_gene: TRBV19; CDR3aa: CASKAQGQTYGYTF; CDR3nt: TGTGCCAGCAAAGCCCAGGGACAAACCTATGGCTACACCTTC
j_gene: TRBJ2-1; d_gene: NA; abundance: NA; len: 16; v_gene: TRBV5-6; CDR3aa: CASSPDPGGGGNEQFF; CDR3nt: TGTGCCAGCAGCCCAGATCCGGGGGGCGGGGGCAATGAGCAGTTCTTC
j_gene: TRBJ2-7; d_gene: NA; abundance: NA; len: 12; v_gene: TRBV29-1; CDR3aa: CSGGSRENEQYF; CDR3nt: TGCAGCGGGGGTTCGCGGGAAAACGAGCAGTACTTC
j_gene: TRBJ1-4; d_gene: TRBD1; abundance: NA; len: 15; v_gene: TRBV28; CDR3aa: CASSLPGGEDEKLFF; CDR3nt: TGTGCCAGCAGTTTACCAGGGGGCGAAGACGAAAAACTGTTTTTT
j_gene: TRBJ1-1; d_gene: TRBD1; abundance: few; len: 15; v_gene: TRBV9; CDR3aa: CASSEEGAWNTEAFF; CDR3nt: TGTGCCAGCAGCGAGGAGGGGGCTTGGAACACTGAAGCTTTCTTT
j_gene: TRBJ1-1; d_gene: NA; abundance: NA; len: 13; v_gene: TRBV7-2; CDR3aa: CASSSNIISEAFF; CDR3nt: TGTGCCAGCAGCTCCAACATTATATCTGAAGCTTTCTTT
j_gene: TRBJ2-3; d_gene: NA; abundance: NA; len: 15; v_gene: TRBV9; CDR3aa: CASSVRGGLTDTQYF; CDR3nt: TGTGCCAGCAGCGTAAGGGGGGGGCTCACAGATACGCAGTATTTT
j_gene: TRBJ2-2; d_gene: NA; abundance: NA; len: 15; v_gene: TRBV5-6; CDR3aa: CASSLTELNTGELFF; CDR3nt: TGTGCCAGCAGCTTGACCGAACTGAACACCGGGGAGCTGTTTTTT
j_gene: TRBJ2-3; d_gene: NA; abundance: NA; len: 14; v_gene: TRBV5-1; CDR3aa: CASSLTGYTDTQYF; CDR3nt: TGCGCCAGCAGCCTAACCGGGTACACAGATACGCAGTATTTT
j_gene: TRBJ1-5; d_gene: TRBD1; abundance: few; len: 18; v_gene: TRBV7-7; CDR3aa: CASSQDRGRNGSNQPQHF; CDR3nt: TGTGCCAGCAGCCAGGACAGGGGGCGGAACGGAAGCAATCAGCCCCAGCATTTT
j_gene: TRBJ2-1; d_gene: NA; abundance: NA; len: 13; v_gene: TRBV7-2; CDR3aa: CASSLGGPAEQFF; CDR3nt: TGTGCCAGCAGCTTAGGGGGGCCCGCTGAGCAGTTCTTC
j_gene: TRBJ2-5; d_gene: TRBD2; abundance: NA; len: 15; v_gene: TRBV7-2; CDR3aa: CASSLGRGSSETQYF; CDR3nt: TGTGCCAGCAGCTTAGGGCGGGGGTCGTCGGAGACCCAGTACTTC